This T cell receptor (beta chain) was sequenced during a study of cytomegalovirus exposure and HLA in healthy donors. This CDR3 region has 16 residues. The junction had 7 bases not matched to a gene; V was cut back by 4 bases and J by 0 bases. The V gene's germline CDR1 is LNHDA and CDR2 SQIVND (reference sequence). The primer mix had 60 Vbeta and 13 Jbeta primers. Generated by immunoSEQ multiplex PCR, the TCRdb table keeps only in-frame clones and is missing some. Of about 130,000 clones listed, 70% to 85% are singletons. Regarding the study as a whole: A highly shared variant cluster was judged a likely technical artifact. TCR beta V- and J-gene trimming was later associated with a missense DCLRE1C variant. In presence/absence analyses, roughly uniform sequencing depth across donors was assumed.

To note about this clone: Its antigen is unidentified.

The sequenced material came from PBMCs. This clonotype was obtained from a woman aged 60-75 years in good health and CMV-seropositive. The chain links TRBV19 to TRBJ1-2; 8 nucleotides line up with TRBD1. The CDR3 DNA follows: TGTGCCAGTAGTACCAGGGGGCGCGGAGCTAACTATGGCTACACCTTC. Protein sequence: CASSTRGRGANYGYTF.